One and the same sample provided the 21 T cell receptor beta chains below, sequenced in a study of read filtering for tumor transcriptome and immune sequencing. This library used approximately 370 ng RNA and molecular barcoded adaptors spanning alpha/delta and beta/gamma chains. TCRdb itself ran the reads through MiXCR, one entry per CDR3 protein. The data contain around 30,000 distinct CDR3 sequences, approximately 17% of them singletons. What was sequenced was a population of CD138-negative cells sorted from bone marrow. The origin of the receptors is a donor older than 35 with multiple myeloma.

In this sample, this clonotype turned up many times. The J gene is TRBJ1-6, the V gene TRBV20-1; 7 positions match TRBD1. Germline CDR1 reads DFQATT; CDR2 reads SNEGSKA (reference sequence). V lost 6 bases, J lost 7 bases, and 3 bases stayed unmatched. CDR3 length equals 12 residues. CDR3 loop: CSARDSNSPLHF. Here the CDR3 DNA reads TGCAGTGCCCGGGACAGCAATTCACCCCTCCACTTT.

The V call is TRBV2, the J call TRBJ1-1; 7 bases line up with TRBD1. The CDR3 loop spans 16 amino acids. CDR1 SNHLY and CDR2 FYNNEI come from the germline V gene. V was pared by 1 base and J by 4 bases, with 9 bases of the junction left unmatched. The CDR3 loop is CASSEDYRGSGTEAFF. CDR3 DNA sequence: TGTGCCAGCAGTGAAGACTACAGGGGAAGCGGCACTGAAGCTTTCTTT.

By share, this clonotype ranks as medium-sized. CDR3 sequence (DNA): TGTGCCAGCAGTTTAAGTCCCAGCCTACCCCTCAACTATGGCTACACCTTC. It specifies CASSLSPSLPLNYGYTF. The chain links TRBV28 to TRBJ1-2; D is unresolved. The ends were cut back, 2 bases at V and 2 bases at J, with 18 bases in the middle. Germline CDR1 reads MDHEN; CDR2 reads SYDVKM. There are 17 residues in the CDR3.

This clonotype showed up many times. This chain uses TRBV6-1 with TRBJ2-3; TRBD2 matches 12 bases. The ends lost 2 bases at V and 0 bases at J; junction bases unmatched: 3. This CDR3 is 17 amino acids long. Germline V gene lookup returns CDR1 MNHNS and CDR2 SASEGT. DNA of the CDR3: TGTGCCAGCAGTGAATGGACTAGCGGGATTAGCACAGATACGCAGTATTTT. This gives the protein CASSEWTSGISTDTQYF.

This clonotype was observed many times. This may come from a read error, since a much larger clone is one base off. The chain recombines TRBV6-2 or TRBV6-3 with TRBJ2-2, with D perhaps TRBD1 or TRBD2 (5 bases each). The CDR3 totals 14 residues. CDR1 is MNHEY and CDR2 is SVGEGT in the germline V gene. CDR3 region: CASSIGTGTGELSF. CDR3 bases: TGTGCCAGCAGTATAGGGACCGGCACCGGGGAGCTGTCTTTT.

As to this clonotype: A junction boundary mismatches the germline segment, possibly from a read error. The chain couples TRBV20-1 to TRBJ2-2; TRBD1 matches at 7 bases. The CDR3 sequence is 15 residues long. Germline loops: CDR1 DFQATT, CDR2 SNEGSKA (reference sequence). The CDR3 is CSARKYDRATAELFF. The CDR3 region has the DNA TGCAGTGCTCGCAAGTATGACAGGGCGACCGCGGAGCTGTTTTTC.

This clonotype has at least ten counts. The rearrangement joins TRBV13 to TRBJ2-5; 7 positions agree with TRBD1. The CDR3 sequence is 15 residues long. V gave up 0 bases and J gave up 5 bases; unmatched junction bases: 6. Germline loops: CDR1 PRHDT, CDR2 FYEKMQ (reference sequence). CDR3 in DNA: TGTGCCAGCAGCTTAGGGACAGGGATCCGGGAGACCCAGTACTTC. Protein product: CASSLGTGIRETQYF.

This clonotype was seen more than once but under ten times. The V gene is TRBV29-1, the J gene TRBJ2-5, with D maybe TRBD1 (6 bases). Germline CDR1 reads SQVTM; CDR2 reads ANQGSEA. The CDR3 loop spans 12 amino acids. Trimming removed 3 bases from V and 2 bases from J, with 7 bases in between. For the CDR3, the DNA is TGCAGCGTTGATAGGGGGCAAGAGACCCAGTACTTC. As protein: CSVDRGQETQYF. The full variable domain, in which reference TRBV29-1 and TRBJ2-5 provide the parts outside the CDR3, is SAVISQKPSRDICQRGTSLTIQCQVDSQVTMMFWYRQQPGQSLTLIATANQGSEATYESGFVIDKFPISRPNLTFSTLTVSNMSPEDSSIYLCSVDRGQETQYFGPGTRLLVL.

This clonotype appeared many times. V and J are TRBV4-1 and TRBJ1-2; weak D call: TRBD1 (5 bases). The germline V and J ends were trimmed by 0 bases and 6 bases, with 11 bases remaining between them. This CDR3 is built from 14 residues. Germline assignment: CDR1 MGHRA and CDR2 YSYEKL. CDR3 sequence (DNA): TGCGCCAGCAGCCAAGAGAGACCGGGGCATGGCTACACCTTC. Its translation: CASSQERPGHGYTF.

This clonotype was counted ten times or more. The chain employs TRBV9 and TRBJ2-4, with 8 bases fitting TRBD2. Losses at the gene ends were 0 bases for V and 1 base for J; bases not matched to a gene: 12. This CDR3 is 19 amino acids long. The germline V gene has CDR1 SGDLS and CDR2 YYNGEE. CDR3 region: CASSVGLARLATAKNIQYF. DNA for the CDR3: TGTGCCAGCAGCGTAGGACTAGCGAGACTAGCCACGGCCAAAAACATTCAGTACTTC.

This clonotype occurred many times. The gene calls are TRBV6-5 and TRBJ2-3, with D possibly TRBD2 on 5 matching bases. This CDR3 contains 13 residues. V was cut by 6 bases and J by 9 bases, with 16 bases left in between. Germline V gene data show CDR1 as MNHEY and CDR2 as SVGAGI. The CDR3 DNA sequence: TGTGCCAGCAGAGGGATAATCGAGGGCACGCAGTATTTT. The encoded protein is CASRGIIEGTQYF.

In regard to this clonotype: It is likely a read error, because the conserved phenylalanine at the end of the CDR3 is missing. This chain joins TRBV7-8 and TRBJ2-7; D gene uncertain. The length of the CDR3 is 15 residues. In germline, CDR1 is SGHVS, CDR2 FQNEAQ. The CDR3: CAGSLGRDGTYEQYS. The CDR3 DNA is TGTGCCGGCAGTCTAGGAAGAGACGGCACCTACGAGCAGTACTCC.

This clonotype appeared a few times. This rearrangement joins TRBV2 to TRBJ1-4, with 8 bases matching TRBD1. The J segment lost 6 bases and the V segment lost 6 bases, leaving 6 bases of the junction unmatched. The V gene's germline CDR1 is SNHLY and CDR2 FYNNEI. The CDR3 spans 14 residues. The CDR3 spells CASSQRTGYEKLFF. CDR3 DNA sequence: TGTGCCAGCAGCCAACGGACAGGGTATGAAAAACTGTTTTTT. The complete variable domain, with remaining parts taken from reference TRBV2 and TRBJ1-4, reads EPEVTQTPSHQVTQMGQEVILRCVPISNHLYFYWYRQILGQKVEFLVSFYNNEISEKSEIFDDQFSVERPDGSNFTLKIRSTKLEDSAMYFCASSQRTGYEKLFFGSGTQLSVL.

With regard to this clonotype: A read error likely explains this, since a far larger clone differs by one base. The chain joins TRBV11-2 to TRBJ1-6; 7 bases align to TRBD1. The CDR3 contains 17 residues. V shed 5 bases, J shed 8 bases, and the junction held 15 bases outside the gene matches. Germline CDR1 SGHAT, CDR2 FQNNGV. CDR3 DNA: TGTGCCAGCAGCGCACCCCGACAGGGTTTGTCGGATTCACCCCTCCACTTT. It specifies CASSAPRQGLSDSPLHF.

This clonotype was counted ten times or more. The J gene is TRBJ1-4, the V gene TRBV4-2; D not certain. In germline, CDR1 is LGHNA, CDR2 YNFKEQ. There are 15 residues in the CDR3. V was clipped by 2 bases and J by 4 bases, with 11 bases between them. The CDR3 loop reads CASSQSGPLNEKLFF. In DNA, the CDR3 is TGTGCCAGCAGCCAATCTGGGCCACTTAATGAAAAACTGTTTTTT.

This clonotype was picked up many times. The rearrangement joins TRBV5-1 to TRBJ2-7; tentatively, D is TRBD1 (6 bases). V lost 4 bases, J lost 5 bases, and 16 bases lay in between. The CDR3 is 14 amino acids. Germline V gives CDR1 SGHRS, CDR2 YFSETQ. The CDR3 DNA reads as TGCGCCAGCAGCAAACAGGGTAGTAGCGACGAGCAGTACTTC. It translates to CASSKQGSSDEQYF. Full variable domain (rest looked up from reference TRBV5-1 and TRBJ2-7): KAGVTQTPRYLIKTRGQQVTLSCSPISGHRSVSWYQQTPGQGLQFLFEYFSETQRNKGNFPGRFSGRQFSNSRSEMNVSTLELGDSALYLCASSKQGSSDEQYFGPGTRLTVT.

In this sample, this clonotype turned up many times. This rearrangement joins TRBV7-9 to TRBJ2-3; D is ambiguous. Trimming pared 1 base from V and 0 bases from J, leaving 8 bases between. CDR1 SEHNR and CDR2 FQNEAQ come from the germline V gene (reference sequence). CDR3 size: 15 residues. DNA of the CDR3: TGTGCCAGCAGCTTAGTCAACGGAAGCACAGATACGCAGTATTTT. It specifies CASSLVNGSTDTQYF.

This clonotype was counted many times. The chain combines TRBV20-1 with TRBJ1-1, with TRBD1 as a possible D gene (5 bases). Between the trimmed V and J ends, which lost 5 bases and 0 bases, there was a span of 19 bases. This CDR3 has 16 residues. CDR1 and CDR2 from the germline V gene are DFQATT and SNEGSKA (reference sequence). This CDR3 is CSADEHGGTMNTEAFF. DNA for the CDR3: TGCAGTGCTGACGAACATGGGGGAACCATGAACACTGAAGCTTTCTTT.

This clonotype showed up many times. V and J are TRBV14 and TRBJ2-1; perhaps TRBD2 as D (6 bases). This CDR3 has 15 residues. Germline V gene lookup returns CDR1 SGHDN and CDR2 FVKESK. V lost 3 bases and J 0 bases, leaving 9 bases between the germline ends. Written as DNA, the CDR3 is TGTGCCAGCAGCCATAGCGGAAGCTCCTACAATGAGCAGTTCTTC. Amino acid sequence: CASSHSGSSYNEQFF.

This clonotype was detected many times. The chain combines TRBV29-1 with TRBJ1-1; D possibly corresponds to TRBD1 (5 bases). The CDR3 is made up of 15 amino acids. CDR1 and CDR2 from the germline V gene are SQVTM and ANQGSEA. V gave up 3 bases and J gave up 4 bases, with 18 bases separating them. CDR3 sequence (DNA): TGCAGCGTTGACGGGGCTGGCCCTCCCGGCACTGAAGCTTTCTTT. Amino acid sequence: CSVDGAGPPGTEAFF.

This clonotype has ten or more counts. The chain links TRBV30 to TRBJ1-6, with a weak D call TRBD1 (6 bases). The CDR3 sequence is 14 residues long. V gave up 1 base and J gave up 4 bases, with 8 bases separating them. CDR1 is GTSNPN and CDR2 is SVGIG in the germline V gene (reference sequence). The CDR3 region has the DNA TGTGCCTGGAGTGCAGGGGATTATAATTCACCCCTCCACTTT. This encodes CAWSAGDYNSPLHF.